Included here is one T cell receptor (beta chain) sequence, with context. The antigen it recognizes is unknown. The sample holds no much larger clone one base away, and base qualities are not on file. The library came from the immunoSEQ multiplex PCR assay. For the multiplex PCR, a mixture combining 60 forward primers for TCR Vbeta segments and 13 reverse primers for TCR Jbeta segments was used. Amplification of the CDR3 region of rearranged TCR beta genes was performed with a multiplex PCR assay on genomic DNA. The amplified TCR beta libraries were sequenced on the Illumina HiSeq System as 87-base-pair reads. Per the authors' processing: A later analysis tallied about 77 million unique TCR beta chains across the 700 or so repertoires, and 10 million to 11 million of those chains were shared by two or more donors. To remove PCR and sequencing errors, raw reads were error-corrected and collapsed into unique sequences using a nearest-neighbor algorithm that merged closely related sequences. Alignment of CDR3 sequences to IMGT reference sequences was used to assign V, D and J gene segments. For a sequence to be retained, a match of at least six nucleotides was required to both a V gene segment and a J gene segment. A rearrangement counted as productive if the CDR3 had no stop codons and remained in frame with V and J, and every other rearrangement counted as non-productive. CDR3 was defined by IMGT convention, running from the second conserved V-encoded cysteine to the conserved J-encoded phenylalanine. The earlier analysis of 587 of the donors excluded any sequence lacking an unambiguous match to a single V gene segment. An earlier analysis of roughly 590 of the donors called V segments functional above 56.7% productive rearrangements and segregating when the between-donor standard deviation exceeded 5%. To diagnose cytomegalovirus status from the catalog of TCR beta chain sequences, a statistical classification framework was built. In a later analysis, V and J genes were assigned by comparing TCR nucleotide sequences against IMGT/GENE-DB human TR gene sequences. In a later analysis, CDR3 sequences and most-parsimonious VDJ recombination scenarios were assigned using the TCRdist pipeline. In a later analysis, each TCR beta chain was defined by its CDR3 amino acid sequence together with its V-gene family, and reads lacking a unique V-gene family were excluded. In a later analysis, 450 to 600 highly shared, low-generation-probability nucleotide sequences were removed to address suspected cross-contamination and a sequencing artifact. For each public chain, a later analysis derived a clonal expansion index from normalized ranks of inferred template counts within each repertoire. In a later analysis, generation probabilities were computed with a VDJ recombination model fitted to out-of-frame rearrangements, and the resulting probabilities were checked against IGoR. A later analysis scored TCR-TCR, TCR-HLA and TCR-CMV co-occurrence with hypergeometric tests, applying a repertoire-size bias correction to TCR pairs. To estimate false discovery rates, a later analysis permuted the HLA or CMV assignments 20 times. In a later analysis, co-occurring TCRs were grouped using DBSCAN, and TCRdist sequence similarity was added for clustering within HLA-allele-positive subsets. Repertoires with fewer than 30,000 or more than 120,000 public chains were left out of co-occurrence clustering, as were about 5 repertoires with anomalous nucleotide sharing. This immuneACCESS table, as held by TCRdb, lists in-frame sequences with V and J called but not all clones. Of the missing ones, under half trace to an unresolved V gene in checked studies; the others have no known cause. The V and J calls and the clone size are those of that table, but D and trimming were determined from the DNA. The sample includes 55,000 to 70,000 clones, with about 60% observed a single time. The biggest ten clones account for 3% to 3.5% of the sample.

This record comes from a study of cytomegalovirus exposure and HLA in healthy donors (dated by TCRdb to 2016 to 2017). Context from the whole study: An earlier analysis of about 530 of the donors reported 250 to 300 Gb of sequence data and 117 million unique TCR beta sequences obtained from approximately 180 million T cells. An early release covering roughly 640 HLA-typed donors comprised approximately 290 gigabases of sequencing data and around 80 million unique TCR sequences. Of the roughly 400 genotyped donors, roughly 85% fell in the genetic ancestry cluster associated with self-reported Caucasian donors. The study aimed to test whether signatures of past pathogen exposure could be identified by cataloging public T cell receptors. The study profiled the T cell repertoires of under 850 subjects by immunosequencing and related them to cytomegalovirus serostatus. Along with the approximately 650-subject first cohort, a separate validation cohort of roughly 110 different subjects was used. To predict cytomegalovirus infection status, the study brought together high-throughput TCR immunosequencing, statistical association of individual TCRs with disease status, and machine learning. In a later analysis, previously published TCR beta repertoires from several hundred donors were re-analyzed and high-resolution HLA genotyping was added so that TCR occurrence patterns could be studied. Rather than drawing on any new phenotypic data, the later analysis identified candidate immune exposures from TCR beta sequences and the way those sequences occurred across donors. An earlier analysis of about 600 of the donors used high-throughput TCR beta sequencing to judge whether each TCR beta V gene segment behaved as functional or pseudogenic. Donor age, sex, ethnicity and CMV serostatus were compiled together with the repertoire data. A later genetic analysis used genome-wide SNP genotypes for 398 of the 666 donors, treating that subset as a discovery cohort. Every discovery cohort repertoire had been produced on one sequencing platform. Both class I and class II loci were covered by HLA typing, at four-digit resolution. The number of donors typed differed by locus, with roughly 620-630 for A, B, C, DRB1 and DQB1, over 500 for DQA1, 600 to 610 for DPA1, and some 440 for DPB1. A handful of DR-DQ haplotypes were handled as single units for association and clustering because linkage in the cohort was strong. Among roughly 400 genotyped donors of the cohort, an average of 235,054 unique TCR beta nucleotide sequences were sequenced per donor, around 20% of them non-productive. Points the paper makes about the study in general: A further reported finding was that TCR beta sequences accurately predicted the HLA-A and HLA-B alleles for most subjects in the first cohort. Some IMGT-functional V segments, including TRBV6-2 and TRBV6-3, could not be distinguished by the 87-base-pair reads and were therefore excluded. In a later analysis, around 17,000 TCR beta sequences were associated with specific HLA alleles at a false discovery rate of 0.05. Most TCR sequences were observed very rarely across donors, whereas some public TCRs were present in many individuals. A later genetic analysis associated a missense DCLRE1C variant with V-gene and J-gene trimming of TCR beta chains, and an independent cohort replicated the association. Strong co-occurrence of HLA alleles, especially DR and DQ, made assigning TCR associations to individual alleles difficult. A later analysis found that most CMV-associated TCR beta chains appeared HLA-restricted, with HLA associations seemingly driven largely by CMV exposure. In a later genetic analysis, fewer N-insertions in productive TCRs were reported among donors in an Asian-associated ancestry cluster than the approximately 630-donor mean. HLA typing was unavailable for some donors at each locus, so association tests used only the typed subset. Linkage disequilibrium might explain the correlated functional status among segregating V segments, but an unknown experimental factor could not be excluded. It was suggested by the authors that the approach could potentially be generalized to other disease states and immunological phenotypes. An earlier analysis of roughly 570 of the donors showed that most TCR beta V segments appeared in productive rearrangements either about 87% or about 30% of the time, which broadly matched IMGT annotations. According to a later analysis, parvovirus B19, influenza, CMV and Epstein-Barr virus appeared linked to several top co-occurrence clusters. In vitro tests confirmed that a few of the cytomegalovirus-associated TCR beta chains recognize cytomegalovirus antigens. Because counts were too low, roughly 18 rarely observed V segments, including chromosome 9 orphons, were left out of the earlier analysis of over 550 of the donors. The classifier was reported to diagnose cytomegalovirus status with high specificity and sensitivity in both the original and validation cohorts. In the study, about 150 TCR beta chains were listed as associated with cytomegalovirus. The presence/absence analyses assumed that sequencing depth was roughly uniform across donors, and that assumption may not be true. A group of highly shared sequence variants was considered likely to be a technical artifact of the sequencing pipeline. Only TCR beta chains were sequenced in this cohort, and the absence of alpha or paired-chain data limited detectable features. CMV serostatus was the only immune exposure information available for the cohort. In a later analysis, TCR association rates were found to vary across HLA loci, with the most associated TCRs seen for DRB1 alleles and the fewest for HLA-C alleles. In a later analysis, HLA-associated TCR beta chains showed more clonal expansion and lower generation probabilities than non-associated chains that were equally common.

The cohort consisted of approximately 670 healthy bone marrow donors. Cohort members were all nominally healthy when sampled, although unrecorded immune exposures were likely present. The donor tested CMV seronegative, placing the donor among the 350 to 400 seronegative members of the cohort. Each donor provided a peripheral blood sample, and peripheral blood mononuclear cells were used for TCR beta sequencing. Genomic DNA extraction from the blood cell samples was performed with the Qiagen DNeasy Blood Extraction Kit. The CDR3 measures 14 amino acids from cysteine to phenylalanine. Only the CDR3 DNA is retained, 42 bases long and in frame from the first base. From the germline V gene, CDR1 is KGHSH and CDR2 is LQKENI. V loses 0 bases of germline sequence and J loses 2 bases, and the interval between the two ends is 8 bases.

Sequencing was performed on PBMCs. Rearrangement joined TRBV18 to TRBJ2-7; the D gene is unclear. This clonotype was sampled from a woman aged 50 to 60 in good health and CMV-seronegative. The CDR3 in this case is CASSPPLRTYEQYF. The base sequence is TGTGCCAGCTCACCACCATTGAGGACCTACGAGCAGTACTTC. The full variable domain, completed from the reference TRBV18 and TRBJ2-7 proteins outside the CDR3, reads NAGVMQNPRHLVRRRGQEARLRCSPMKGHSHVYWYRQLPEEGLKFMVYLQKENIIDESGMPKERFSAEFPKEGPSILRIQQVVRGDSAAYFCASSPPLRTYEQYFGPGTRLTVT.